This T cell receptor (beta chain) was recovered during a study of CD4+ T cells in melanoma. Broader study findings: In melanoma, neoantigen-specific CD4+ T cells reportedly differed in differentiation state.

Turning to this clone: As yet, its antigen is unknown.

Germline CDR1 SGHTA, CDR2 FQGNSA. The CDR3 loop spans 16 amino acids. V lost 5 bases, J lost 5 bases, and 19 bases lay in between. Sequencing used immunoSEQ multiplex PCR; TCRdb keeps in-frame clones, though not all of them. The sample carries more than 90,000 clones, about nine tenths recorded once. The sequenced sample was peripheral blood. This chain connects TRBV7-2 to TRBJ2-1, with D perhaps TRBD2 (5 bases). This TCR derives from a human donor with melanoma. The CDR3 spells CASSRTPGTINNEQFF. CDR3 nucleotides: TGTGCCAGCAGCCGTACCCCGGGAACTATTAACAATGAGCAGTTCTTC.